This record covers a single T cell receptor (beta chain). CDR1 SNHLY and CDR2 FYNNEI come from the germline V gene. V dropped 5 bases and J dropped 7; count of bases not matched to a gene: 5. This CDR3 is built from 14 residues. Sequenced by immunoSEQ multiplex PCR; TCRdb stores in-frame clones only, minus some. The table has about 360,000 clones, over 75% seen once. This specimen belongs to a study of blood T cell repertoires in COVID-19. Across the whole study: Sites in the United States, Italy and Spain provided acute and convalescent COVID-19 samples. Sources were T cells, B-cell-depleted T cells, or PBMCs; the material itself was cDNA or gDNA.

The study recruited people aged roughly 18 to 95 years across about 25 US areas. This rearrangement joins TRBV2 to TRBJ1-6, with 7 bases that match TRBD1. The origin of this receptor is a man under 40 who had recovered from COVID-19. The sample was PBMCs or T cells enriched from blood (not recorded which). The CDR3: CASSRTGGNSPLHF. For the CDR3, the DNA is TGTGCCAGCAGTAGGACAGGAGGGAATTCACCCCTCCACTTT.